Listed here are 19 T cell receptor beta chains from one sample, sequenced in a study of cytomegalovirus exposure and HLA in healthy donors. The PCR had 60 Vbeta and 13 Jbeta primers. The method was immunoSEQ multiplex PCR; TCRdb's version includes in-frame clones alone and lacks a portion of them. Seen here are approximately 150,000 clones, around 75% observed once, and the top ten hold about 2.3%. Specimen: PBMCs. These receptors were collected from a male donor in good health and CMV-seronegative.

This clone was counted a few times. The chain has TRBV19 and TRBJ1-1, with unresolved D. Trimming removed 2 bases at V and 7 bases at J, with 5 bases between. Germline V gene data show CDR1 as LNHDA and CDR2 as SQIVND (reference sequence). This CDR3 contains 11 residues. In DNA, the CDR3 is TGTGCCAGTAGTATACTCCGTGAAGCTTTCTTT. It specifies CASSILREAFF.

V gene TRBV10-1 combines with J gene TRBJ2-7; 8 nucleotides align to TRBD1. This CDR3 is built from 16 residues. V shed 2 bases, J shed 4 bases, and the junction held 10 bases outside the gene matches. CDR1 and CDR2 (germline): WNHNN, SYGVQD (reference sequence). Here the CDR3 reads CASSEGKNRGTYEQYF. The CDR3 DNA sequence: TGCGCCAGCAGTGAGGGGAAGAACAGGGGGACGTACGAGCAGTACTTC.

This chain connects TRBV30 to TRBJ1-2; tentatively, D is TRBD1 (6 bases). The CDR3 contains 14 residues. Trimming took off 0 bases at V and 3 bases at J, with 11 bases between the two ends. The germline CDR1 and CDR2 sequences are GTSNPN and SVGIG (reference sequence). The CDR3 loop reads CAWSVRGGDYGYTF. CDR3 DNA: TGTGCCTGGAGTGTACGGGGGGGCGACTATGGCTACACCTTC.

To note about this clone: This specimen includes other DNA sequences encoding the same CDR3. The chain couples TRBV2 to TRBJ2-7, with 7 bases fitting TRBD2. This CDR3 region has 13 residues. Germline V lookup: CDR1 SNHLY, CDR2 FYNNEI. V lost 8 bases to trimming and J lost 5 bases; unmatched junction nucleotides: 9. The CDR3 nucleotides read TGTGCCAGCGTATTGAGGGAGGGAGACGAGCAGTACTTC. Its protein is CASVLREGDEQYF.

V is TRBV6-1 and J is TRBJ1-2, with 7 nucleotides matching TRBD1. Germline lookup yields CDR1 MNHNS and CDR2 SASEGT. With V trimmed by 6 bases and J by 5 bases, 12 bases remained unmatched. The CDR3 covers 15 residues. The CDR3 sequence is CASRSPGTVKYGYTF. The DNA of the CDR3 is TGTGCCAGCAGGTCCCCCGGGACAGTGAAATATGGCTACACCTTC.

This clone occurred a few times. The chain recombines TRBV7-9 with TRBJ2-5; 8 bases align to TRBD1. J lost 5 bases, V lost 5 bases, and 13 bases had no gene match. Germline assignment: CDR1 SEHNR and CDR2 FQNEAQ (reference sequence). This CDR3 region has 16 residues. Here the CDR3 reads CASSTRTGLLGETQYF. CDR3 coding DNA: TGTGCCAGCAGCACTCGGACAGGGCTATTGGGGGAGACCCAGTACTTC.

A word on this clone: Other DNA sequences within the sample encode an identical CDR3. The V gene is TRBV5-1, the J gene TRBJ2-3; TRBD2 agrees at 9 bases. From germline, CDR1 is SGHRS and CDR2 YFSETQ. The J segment lost 1 base and the V segment lost 0 bases, leaving 3 bases of the junction unmatched. This CDR3 is built from 16 residues. CDR3 sequence (DNA): TGCGCCAGCAGCTTGGGCCCTAGCGGGGGCACAGATACGCAGTATTTT. Translating gives CASSLGPSGGTDTQYF.

The V call is TRBV5-6, the J call TRBJ1-1; D perhaps matches TRBD1 (6 bases). CDR3 length: 12 residues. Germline V CDR1 and CDR2: SGHDT, YYEEEE. Trimming cost V 2 bases and J 7 bases, with 9 bases left between them. The CDR3 nucleotides are TGTGCCAGCAGCTTCATACAGGGTGAAGCTTTCTTT. It encodes CASSFIQGEAFF.

The chain joins TRBV30 to TRBJ1-6; the match to TRBD1 covers 7 bases. The germline gives CDR1 GTSNPN, CDR2 SVGIG (reference sequence). The CDR3 spans 15 residues. J gave up 8 bases and V 2 bases, and 9 bases lay outside the gene matches. CDR3 DNA sequence: TGTGCCTGGAGTCGGGCAGGGGGTCAAGATTCACCCCTCCACTTT. Protein sequence: CAWSRAGGQDSPLHF.

The chain uses TRBV5-4 and TRBJ1-1, with a tentative D call TRBD1 (5 bases). This CDR3 has 13 residues. Germline V gives CDR1 SGHNT, CDR2 YYREEE (reference sequence). Trimming stripped 1 base from V and 10 bases from J, with 14 bases between. This chain's CDR3 is CASSLSLAGSAFF. The CDR3 DNA is TGTGCCAGCAGCTTGTCTCTGGCAGGGTCAGCTTTCTTT.

This clone has a handful of counts. Other nucleotide sequences from this sample produce the same CDR3. The chain uses TRBV18 and TRBJ1-5; TRBD1 might be the D (5 bases). Germline loops: CDR1 KGHSH, CDR2 LQKENI. The V end was cut by 2 bases, the J end by 4 bases, with 9 bases between. The CDR3 totals 14 residues. The CDR3 loop is CASSPGAGNQPQHF. The CDR3 region has the DNA TGTGCCAGCTCACCAGGGGCAGGGAATCAGCCCCAGCATTTT.

The chain recombines TRBV6-6 with TRBJ2-4; TRBD1 matches 8 bases. J was trimmed by 7 bases and V by 9 bases; bases with no gene match: 5. Germline V gene data show CDR1 as MNHNY and CDR2 as SVGAGI (reference sequence). The CDR3 runs 12 residues. CDR3 region: CASGQGLNIQYF. Written as DNA, the CDR3 is TGTGCCAGTGGACAGGGTTTGAACATTCAGTACTTC.

The genes are TRBV7-2 and TRBJ1-2; perhaps TRBD1 as D (5 bases). The CDR3 has 14 residues. V was clipped by 2 bases and J by 0 bases, with 7 bases between them. Germline CDR1 is SGHTA and CDR2 is FQGNSA. The CDR3 loop reads CASSLHRTNYGYTF. In nucleotides, the CDR3 is TGTGCCAGCAGCTTACACAGGACTAACTATGGCTACACCTTC.

The chain has TRBV5-4 and TRBJ2-3; D remains unclear. The germline V gene encodes CDR1 SGHNT and CDR2 YYREEE (reference sequence). V was trimmed by 0 bases and J by 1 base, leaving 9 bases between them. CDR3 length: 15 residues. The CDR3 DNA reads as TGTGCCAGCAGCTTGGCACTGTCTCGCACAGATACGCAGTATTTT. Its protein product is CASSLALSRTDTQYF.

The CDR3 DNA follows: TGTGCTAGTGGTGGGGGGACTTCGAACACCGGGGAGCTGTTTTTT. It translates to CASGGGTSNTGELFF. The rearrangement links TRBV12-5 to TRBJ2-2; a possible D gene is TRBD2 (6 bases). The CDR3 is 15 amino acids. V lost 5 bases, J lost 0 bases, and 10 bases lay in between. Germline loops: CDR1 LGHNT, CDR2 FRNRAP.

The chain recombines TRBV28 with TRBJ2-2; no clear D. Trimming took off 1 base at V and 4 bases at J, with 13 bases between the two ends. The V gene's germline CDR1 is MDHEN and CDR2 SYDVKM. The CDR3 sequence is 16 residues long. CDR3 sequence: CASSLSAGVGTGELFF. Written as DNA, the CDR3 is TGTGCCAGCAGTTTATCCGCAGGTGTGGGCACCGGGGAGCTGTTTTTT. The variable domain in full, completed from reference TRBV28 and TRBJ2-2, reads DVKVTQSSRYLVKRTGEKVFLECVQDMDHENMFWYRQDPGLGLRLIYFSYDVKMKEKGDIPEGYSVSREKKERFSLILESASTNQTSMYLCASSLSAGVGTGELFFGEGSRLTVL.

The V call is TRBV4-2, the J call TRBJ2-5; 9 nucleotides agree with TRBD1. CDR1 is LGHNA, CDR2 YNFKEQ, per germline. This CDR3 is built from 15 residues. Trimming cost V 3 bases and J 5 bases; bases outside gene matches: 7. The CDR3 here is CASSQTGTGRETQYF. DNA for the CDR3: TGTGCCAGCAGCCAGACCGGGACAGGGAGGGAGACCCAGTACTTC.

The genes are TRBV6-5 and TRBJ1-1, with D tentatively TRBD1 (5 bases). Per germline, CDR1 MNHEY and CDR2 SVGAGI. Trimming took 2 bases from V and 5 from J, leaving 9 bases between them. CDR3 size: 13 residues. This CDR3 reads CASSYGGGTEAFF. The CDR3 coding sequence is TGTGCCAGCAGTTACGGCGGGGGGACTGAAGCTTTCTTT.

The J gene is TRBJ1-5, the V gene TRBV10-3; 9 nucleotides line up with TRBD1. The V gene's germline CDR1 is ENHRY and CDR2 SYGVKD. V lost 4 bases to trimming and J lost 1 base; unmatched junction nucleotides: 2. CDR3 length: 15 amino acids. CDR3 coding DNA: TGTGCCATCAGTGGGGACAGGGCAAGCAATCAGCCCCAGCATTTT. It is translated as CAISGDRASNQPQHF.